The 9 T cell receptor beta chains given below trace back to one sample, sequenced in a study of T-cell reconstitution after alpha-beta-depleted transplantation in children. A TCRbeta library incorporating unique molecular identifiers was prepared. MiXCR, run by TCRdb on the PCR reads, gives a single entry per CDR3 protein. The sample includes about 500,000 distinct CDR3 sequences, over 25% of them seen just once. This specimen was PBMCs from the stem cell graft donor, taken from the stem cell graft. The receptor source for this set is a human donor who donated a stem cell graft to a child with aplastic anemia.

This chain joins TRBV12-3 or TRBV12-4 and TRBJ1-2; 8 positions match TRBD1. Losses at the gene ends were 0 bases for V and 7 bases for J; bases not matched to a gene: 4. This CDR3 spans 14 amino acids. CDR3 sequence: CASSLADRAGGYTF. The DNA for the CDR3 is TGTGCCAGCAGTTTAGCGGACAGGGCAGGTGGCTACACCTTC.

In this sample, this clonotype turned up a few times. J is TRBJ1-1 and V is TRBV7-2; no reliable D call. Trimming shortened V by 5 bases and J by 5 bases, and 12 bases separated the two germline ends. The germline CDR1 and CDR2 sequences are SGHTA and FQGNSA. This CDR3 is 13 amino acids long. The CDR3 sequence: CASSPDQVTEAFF. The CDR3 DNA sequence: TGTGCCAGCAGCCCAGATCAGGTTACTGAAGCTTTCTTT.

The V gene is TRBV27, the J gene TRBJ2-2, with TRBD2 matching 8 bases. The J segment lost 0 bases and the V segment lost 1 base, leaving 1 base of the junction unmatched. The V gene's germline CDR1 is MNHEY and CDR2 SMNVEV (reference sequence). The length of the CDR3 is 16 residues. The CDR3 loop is CASSLFSGANTGELFF. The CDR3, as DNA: TGTGCCAGCAGTTTATTTAGCGGGGCGAACACCGGGGAGCTGTTTTTT.

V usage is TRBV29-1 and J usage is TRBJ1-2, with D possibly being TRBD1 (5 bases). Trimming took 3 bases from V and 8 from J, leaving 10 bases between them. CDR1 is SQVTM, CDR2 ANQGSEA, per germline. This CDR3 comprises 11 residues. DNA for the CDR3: TGCAGCGTTGATTTACAGGAAGGCTACACCTTC. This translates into CSVDLQEGYTF.

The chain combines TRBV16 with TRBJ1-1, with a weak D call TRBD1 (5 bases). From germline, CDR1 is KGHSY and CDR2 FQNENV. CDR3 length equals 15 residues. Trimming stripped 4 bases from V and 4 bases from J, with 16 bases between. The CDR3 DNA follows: TGTGCCAGCAGCCGCCTCGGGACGGAGGGCACTGAAGCTTTCTTT. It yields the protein CASSRLGTEGTEAFF.

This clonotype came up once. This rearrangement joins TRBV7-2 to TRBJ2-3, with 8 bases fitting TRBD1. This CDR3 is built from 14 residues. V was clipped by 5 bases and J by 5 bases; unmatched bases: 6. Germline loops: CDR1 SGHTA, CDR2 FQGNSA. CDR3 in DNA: TGTGCCAGCAGCCCCTCAGGGGGCGAAGATACGCAGTATTTT. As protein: CASSPSGGEDTQYF. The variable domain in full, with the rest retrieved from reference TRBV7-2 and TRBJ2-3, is GAGVSQSPSNKVTEKGKDVELRCDPISGHTALYWYRQSLGQGLEFLIYFQGNSAPDKSGLPSDRFSAERTGGSVSTLTIQRTQQEDSAVYLCASSPSGGEDTQYFGPGTRLTVL.

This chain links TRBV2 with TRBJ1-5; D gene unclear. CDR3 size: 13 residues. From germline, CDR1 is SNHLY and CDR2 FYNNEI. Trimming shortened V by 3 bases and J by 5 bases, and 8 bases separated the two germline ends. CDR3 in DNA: TGTGCCAGCAGTGATTGGGTTGATCAGCCCCAGCATTTT. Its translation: CASSDWVDQPQHF.

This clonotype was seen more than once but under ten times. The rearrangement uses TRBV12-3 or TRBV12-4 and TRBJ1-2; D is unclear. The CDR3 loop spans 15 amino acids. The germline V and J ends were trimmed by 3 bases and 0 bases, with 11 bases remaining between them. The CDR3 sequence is CASSFPRPANYGYTF. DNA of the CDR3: TGTGCCAGCAGTTTCCCCAGGCCCGCTAACTATGGCTACACCTTC.

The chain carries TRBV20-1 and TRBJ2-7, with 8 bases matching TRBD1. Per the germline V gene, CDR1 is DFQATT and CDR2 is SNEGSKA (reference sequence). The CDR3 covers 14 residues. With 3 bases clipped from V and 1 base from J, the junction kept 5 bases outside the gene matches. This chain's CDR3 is CSASMDRVSYEQYF. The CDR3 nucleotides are TGCAGTGCTAGTATGGACAGGGTATCCTACGAGCAGTACTTC.